Below are 2 T cell receptor beta chains sequenced from a single sample in a study of blood T cells in healthy people across ages. Through a sample-barcoded 5' primer and a J-beta primer mix, a second PCR was run for roughly 6 to 12 cycles. TCRdb analysed the 5' RACE reads with MiXCR anew, one entry per CDR3 protein. The table has about 780,000 distinct CDR3 sequences, 60% to 80% seen once. Sequenced input: blood. Source of these receptors: a man aged 25-45 years in good health.

This chain uses TRBV20-1 with TRBJ1-4; 8 bases fit TRBD1. CDR1 and CDR2 (germline): DFQATT, SNEGSKA (reference sequence). The CDR3 consists of 14 residues. V lost 2 bases and J lost 10; bases outside the gene matches: 9. CDR3 sequence reads: CSARTGGGRGKLFF. In DNA form, the CDR3 reads TGCAGTGCTAGAACAGGGGGAGGTAGGGGAAAACTGTTTTTT.

The chain employs TRBV12-3 or TRBV12-4 and TRBJ2-7; no definite D call. CDR3 length: 13 residues. Trimming took off 6 bases at V and 6 bases at J, with 15 bases between the two ends. The CDR3 spells CASSPSRVAEQYF. CDR3 nucleotide sequence: TGTGCCAGCAGCCCCTCAAGGGTCGCCGAGCAGTACTTC.